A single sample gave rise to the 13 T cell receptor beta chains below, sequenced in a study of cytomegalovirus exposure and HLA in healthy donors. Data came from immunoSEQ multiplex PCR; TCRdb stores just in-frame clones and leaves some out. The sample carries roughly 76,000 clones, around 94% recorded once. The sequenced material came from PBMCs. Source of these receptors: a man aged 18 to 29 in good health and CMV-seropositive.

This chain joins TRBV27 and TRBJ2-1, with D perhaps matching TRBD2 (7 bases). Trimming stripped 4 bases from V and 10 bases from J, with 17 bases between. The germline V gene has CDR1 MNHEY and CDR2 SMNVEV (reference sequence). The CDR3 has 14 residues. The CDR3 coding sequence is TGTGCCAGCAGTTCGTGGTCGGGGGGCGACGAGCAGTTCTTC. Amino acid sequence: CASSSWSGGDEQFF.

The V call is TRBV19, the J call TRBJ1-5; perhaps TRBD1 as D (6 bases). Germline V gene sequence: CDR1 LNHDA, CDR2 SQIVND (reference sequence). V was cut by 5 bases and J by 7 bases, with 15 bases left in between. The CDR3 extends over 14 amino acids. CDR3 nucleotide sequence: TGTGCCAGTAGTGGGCAAGGGGGTAACCAGCCCCAGCATTTT. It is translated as CASSGQGGNQPQHF.

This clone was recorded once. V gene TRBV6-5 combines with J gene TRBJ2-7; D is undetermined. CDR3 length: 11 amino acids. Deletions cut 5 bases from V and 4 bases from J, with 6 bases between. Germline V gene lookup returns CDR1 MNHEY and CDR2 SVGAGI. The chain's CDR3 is CASSVEYEQYF. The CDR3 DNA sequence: TGTGCCAGCAGTGTCGAGTACGAGCAGTACTTC.

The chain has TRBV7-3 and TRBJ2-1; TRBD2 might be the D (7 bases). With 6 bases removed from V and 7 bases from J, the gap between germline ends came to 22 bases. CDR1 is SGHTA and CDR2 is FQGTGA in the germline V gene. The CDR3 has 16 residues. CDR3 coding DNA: TGTGCCAGCAGTGTAGGGGGGGACTGGATAGGGAATGAGCAGTTCTTC. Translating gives CASSVGGDWIGNEQFF.

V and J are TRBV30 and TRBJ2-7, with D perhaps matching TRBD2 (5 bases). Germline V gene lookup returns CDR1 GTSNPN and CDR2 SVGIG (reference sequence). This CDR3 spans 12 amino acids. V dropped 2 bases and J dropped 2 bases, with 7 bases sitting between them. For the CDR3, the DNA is TGTGCCTGGAGTTGGGGAGCCTACGAGCAGTACTTC. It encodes CAWSWGAYEQYF.

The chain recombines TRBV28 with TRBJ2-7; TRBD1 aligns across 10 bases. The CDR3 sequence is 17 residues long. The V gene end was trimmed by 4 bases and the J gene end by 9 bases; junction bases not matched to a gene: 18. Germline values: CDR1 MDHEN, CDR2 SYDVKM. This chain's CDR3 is CASSSTIWTGGDLGQYF. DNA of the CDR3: TGTGCCAGCAGTTCAACAATCTGGACAGGGGGGGACCTTGGGCAGTACTTC.

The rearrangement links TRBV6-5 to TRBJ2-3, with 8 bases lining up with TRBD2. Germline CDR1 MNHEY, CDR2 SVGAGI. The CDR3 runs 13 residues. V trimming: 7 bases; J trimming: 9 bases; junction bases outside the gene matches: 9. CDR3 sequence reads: CASTGGLAGTQYF. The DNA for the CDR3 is TGTGCCAGCACCGGGGGGCTAGCGGGCACGCAGTATTTT.

In nucleotides, the CDR3 is TGTGCCAGCCGGAACAGGGGCAATCAGCCCCAGCATTTT. It translates to CASRNRGNQPQHF. This chain connects TRBV28 to TRBJ1-5, with TRBD1 as a possible D gene (6 bases). Trimming removed 8 bases at V and 2 bases at J, with 10 bases between. Germline V gene sequence: CDR1 MDHEN, CDR2 SYDVKM. This CDR3 contains 13 residues.

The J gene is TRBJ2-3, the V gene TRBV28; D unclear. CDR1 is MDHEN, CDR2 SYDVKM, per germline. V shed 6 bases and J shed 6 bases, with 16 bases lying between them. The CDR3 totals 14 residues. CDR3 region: CASSLENPGDTQYF. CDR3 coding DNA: TGTGCCAGCAGCCTGGAAAATCCCGGGGATACGCAGTATTTT. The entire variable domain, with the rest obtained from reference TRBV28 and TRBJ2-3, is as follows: DVKVTQSSRYLVKRTGEKVFLECVQDMDHENMFWYRQDPGLGLRLIYFSYDVKMKEKGDIPEGYSVSREKKERFSLILESASTNQTSMYLCASSLENPGDTQYFGPGTRLTVL.

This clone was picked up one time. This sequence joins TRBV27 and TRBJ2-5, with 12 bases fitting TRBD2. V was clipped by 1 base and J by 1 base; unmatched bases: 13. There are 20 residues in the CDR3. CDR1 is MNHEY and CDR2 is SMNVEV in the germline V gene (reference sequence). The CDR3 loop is CASSLYVGTSGSGAQETQYF. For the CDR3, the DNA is TGTGCCAGCAGTTTATACGTGGGGACTAGCGGGTCGGGGGCCCAAGAGACCCAGTACTTC.

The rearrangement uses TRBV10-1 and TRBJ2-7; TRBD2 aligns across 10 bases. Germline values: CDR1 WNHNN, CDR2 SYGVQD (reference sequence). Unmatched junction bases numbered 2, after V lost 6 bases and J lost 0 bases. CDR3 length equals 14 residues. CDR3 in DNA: TGCGCCAGCAGCTCTAGCGGGAGCTCCTACGAGCAGTACTTC. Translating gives CASSSSGSSYEQYF.

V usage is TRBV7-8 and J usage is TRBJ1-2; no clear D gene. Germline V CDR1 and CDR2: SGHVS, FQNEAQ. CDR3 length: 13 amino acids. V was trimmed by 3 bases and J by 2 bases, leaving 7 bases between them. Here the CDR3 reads CASSFGQNYGYTF. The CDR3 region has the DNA TGTGCCAGCAGCTTTGGGCAAAACTATGGCTACACCTTC.

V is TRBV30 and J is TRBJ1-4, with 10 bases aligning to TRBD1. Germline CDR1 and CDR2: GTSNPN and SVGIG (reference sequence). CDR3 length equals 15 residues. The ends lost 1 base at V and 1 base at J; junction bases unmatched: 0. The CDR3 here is CAWSGTGGTNEKLFF. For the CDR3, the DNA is TGTGCCTGGAGTGGGACAGGGGGAACTAATGAAAAACTGTTTTTT.